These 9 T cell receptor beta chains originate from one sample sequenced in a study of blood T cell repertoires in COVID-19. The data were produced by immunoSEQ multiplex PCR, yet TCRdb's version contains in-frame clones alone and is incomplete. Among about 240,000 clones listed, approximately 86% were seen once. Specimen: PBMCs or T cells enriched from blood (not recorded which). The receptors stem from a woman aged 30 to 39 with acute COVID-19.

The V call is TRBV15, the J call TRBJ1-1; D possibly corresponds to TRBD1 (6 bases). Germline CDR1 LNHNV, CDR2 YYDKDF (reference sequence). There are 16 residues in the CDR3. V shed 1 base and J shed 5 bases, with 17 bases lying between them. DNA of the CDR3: TGTGCCACCAGCAGAGGTCCCGGTTACAGGGTAACTGAAGCTTTCTTT. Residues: CATSRGPGYRVTEAFF.

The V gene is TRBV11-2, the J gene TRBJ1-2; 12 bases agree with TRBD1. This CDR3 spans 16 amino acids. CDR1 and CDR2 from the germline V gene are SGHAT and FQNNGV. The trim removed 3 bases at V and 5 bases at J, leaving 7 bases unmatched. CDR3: CASSLIRDRGRYGYTF. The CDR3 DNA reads TGTGCCAGCAGCTTGATCCGGGACAGGGGGCGATATGGCTACACCTTC.

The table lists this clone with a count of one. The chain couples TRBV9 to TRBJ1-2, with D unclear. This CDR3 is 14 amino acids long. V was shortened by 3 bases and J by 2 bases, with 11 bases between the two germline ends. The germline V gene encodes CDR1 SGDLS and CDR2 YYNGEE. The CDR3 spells CASSGLTRNYGYTF. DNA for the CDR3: TGTGCCAGCAGCGGCCTCACGAGAAACTATGGCTACACCTTC.

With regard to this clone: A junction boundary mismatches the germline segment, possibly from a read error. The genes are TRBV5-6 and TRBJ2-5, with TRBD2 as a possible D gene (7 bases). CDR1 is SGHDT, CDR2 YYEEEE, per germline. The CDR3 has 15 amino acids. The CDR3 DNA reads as TGTGCCAGCAGCTTGGGTCAATCCGGGGGCGGGGGACGAGACTTC. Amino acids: CASSLGQSGGGGRDF.

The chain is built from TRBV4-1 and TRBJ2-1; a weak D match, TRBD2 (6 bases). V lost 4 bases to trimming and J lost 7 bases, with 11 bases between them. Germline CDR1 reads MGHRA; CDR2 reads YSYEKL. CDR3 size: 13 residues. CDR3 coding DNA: TGCGCCAGCAGCCCGGCGCTAGCGAATGAGCAGTTCTTC. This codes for CASSPALANEQFF.

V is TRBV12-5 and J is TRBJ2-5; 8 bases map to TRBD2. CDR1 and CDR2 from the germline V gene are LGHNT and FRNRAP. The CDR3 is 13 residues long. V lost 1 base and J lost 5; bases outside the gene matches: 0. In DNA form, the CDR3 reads TGTGCTAGTGGTTTGGAGCGGGGGGAGACCCAGTACTTC. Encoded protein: CASGLERGETQYF.

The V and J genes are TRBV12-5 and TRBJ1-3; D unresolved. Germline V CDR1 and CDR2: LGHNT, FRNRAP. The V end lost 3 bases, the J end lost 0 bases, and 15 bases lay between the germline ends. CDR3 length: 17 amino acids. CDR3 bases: TGTGCTAGTGGTTTTCTATACGACACAAACTCTGGAAACACCATATATTTT. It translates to CASGFLYDTNSGNTIYF.

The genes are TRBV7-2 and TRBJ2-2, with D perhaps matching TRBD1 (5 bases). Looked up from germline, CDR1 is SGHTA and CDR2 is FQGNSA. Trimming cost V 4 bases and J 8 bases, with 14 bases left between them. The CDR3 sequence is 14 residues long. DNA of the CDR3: TGTGCCAGCAGCTCCGTTGCCAAGGGGGGGGAGCTGTTTTTT. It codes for CASSSVAKGGELFF.

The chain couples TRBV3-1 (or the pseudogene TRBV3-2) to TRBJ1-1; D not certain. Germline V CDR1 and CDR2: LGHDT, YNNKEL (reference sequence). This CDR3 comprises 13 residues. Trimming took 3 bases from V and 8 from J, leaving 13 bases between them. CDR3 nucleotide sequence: TGTGCCAGCAGCCATCTCAGCGGCGGGGAAGCTTTCTTT. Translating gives CASSHLSGGEAFF.